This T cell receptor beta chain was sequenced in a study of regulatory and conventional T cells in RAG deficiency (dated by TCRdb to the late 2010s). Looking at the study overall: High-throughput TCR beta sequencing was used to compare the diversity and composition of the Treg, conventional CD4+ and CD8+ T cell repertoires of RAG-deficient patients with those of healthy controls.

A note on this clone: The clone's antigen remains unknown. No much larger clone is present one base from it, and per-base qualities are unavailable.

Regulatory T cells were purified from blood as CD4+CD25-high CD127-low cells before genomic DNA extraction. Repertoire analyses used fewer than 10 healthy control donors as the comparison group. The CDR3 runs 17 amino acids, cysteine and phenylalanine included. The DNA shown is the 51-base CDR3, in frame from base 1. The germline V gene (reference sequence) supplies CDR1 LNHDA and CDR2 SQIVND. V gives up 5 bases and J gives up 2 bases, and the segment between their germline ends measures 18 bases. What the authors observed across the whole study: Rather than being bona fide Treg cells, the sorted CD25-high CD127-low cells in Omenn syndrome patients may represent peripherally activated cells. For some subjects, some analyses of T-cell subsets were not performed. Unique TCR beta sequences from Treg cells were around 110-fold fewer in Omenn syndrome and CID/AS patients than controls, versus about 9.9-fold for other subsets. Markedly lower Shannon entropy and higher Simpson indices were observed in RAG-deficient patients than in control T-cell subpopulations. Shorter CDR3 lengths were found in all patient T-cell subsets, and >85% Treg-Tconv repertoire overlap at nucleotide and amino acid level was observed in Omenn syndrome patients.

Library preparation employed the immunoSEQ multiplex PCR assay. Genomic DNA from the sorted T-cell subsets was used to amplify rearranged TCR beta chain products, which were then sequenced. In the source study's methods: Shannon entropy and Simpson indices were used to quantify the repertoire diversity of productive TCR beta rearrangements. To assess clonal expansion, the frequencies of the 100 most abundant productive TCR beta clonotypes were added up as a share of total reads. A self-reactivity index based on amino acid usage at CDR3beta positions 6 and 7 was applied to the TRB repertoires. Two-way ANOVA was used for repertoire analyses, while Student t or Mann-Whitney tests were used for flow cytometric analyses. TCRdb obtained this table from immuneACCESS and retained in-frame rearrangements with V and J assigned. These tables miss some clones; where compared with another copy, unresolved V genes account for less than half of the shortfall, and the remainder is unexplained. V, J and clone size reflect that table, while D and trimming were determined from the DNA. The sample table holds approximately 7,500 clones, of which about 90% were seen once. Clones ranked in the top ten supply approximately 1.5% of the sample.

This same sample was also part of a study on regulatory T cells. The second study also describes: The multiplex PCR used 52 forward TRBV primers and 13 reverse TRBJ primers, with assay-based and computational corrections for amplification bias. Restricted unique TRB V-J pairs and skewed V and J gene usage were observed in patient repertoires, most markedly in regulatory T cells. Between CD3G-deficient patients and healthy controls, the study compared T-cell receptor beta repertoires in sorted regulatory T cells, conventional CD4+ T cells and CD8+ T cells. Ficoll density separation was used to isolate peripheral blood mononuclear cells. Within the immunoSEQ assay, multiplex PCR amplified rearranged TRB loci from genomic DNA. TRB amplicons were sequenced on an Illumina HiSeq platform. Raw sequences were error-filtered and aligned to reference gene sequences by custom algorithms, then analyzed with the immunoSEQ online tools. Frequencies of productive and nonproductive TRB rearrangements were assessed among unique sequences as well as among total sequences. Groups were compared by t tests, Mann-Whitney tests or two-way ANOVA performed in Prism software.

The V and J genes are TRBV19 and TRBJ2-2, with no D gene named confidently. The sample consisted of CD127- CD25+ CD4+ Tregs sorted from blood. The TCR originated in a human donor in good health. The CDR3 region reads CASSARPFGTNTGELFF. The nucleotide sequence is TGTGCCAGTAGTGCACGCCCGTTTGGCACAAACACCGGGGAGCTGTTTTTT.